This T cell receptor beta chain was observed in a study of vaccination effects on CD4 cells after COVID-19 (dated by TCRdb to between 2021 and 2023). Context from the whole study: Participants received two doses of either the BNT162b2 or the mRNA-1273 mRNA SARS-CoV-2 vaccine. The full study included some eleven COVID-19 convalescent patients and several SARS-CoV-2-naive healthy vaccine recipients. SARS-CoV-2 spike-specific CD4+ TCR repertoires were compared before and after mRNA vaccination in COVID-19 convalescent patients and in infection-naive vaccine recipients. Pre-vaccine samples were collected from a couple of convalescent patients 16 days and one week before the first dose, corresponding to 142 and 148 days after COVID-19 diagnosis. Cultures from other donors in the study were sequenced with the Oncomine TCR Beta short-read assay on an Illumina iSeq 100. What the research found in general, with its limitations: Among convalescent patients, the spike-reactive repertoire after vaccination was made up mainly of new vaccine-induced clones that were largely distinct from the clones induced by infection. The study was limited by a small number of convalescent patients and lacked early post-infection timepoints. Both infection-induced and vaccine-induced clones contracted markedly at late post-vaccination timepoints, which is consistent with waning T cell responses.

In the ViraFEST assay, PBMC were stimulated with viral peptide pools, and TCR sequencing was then used to find antigen-specific CD4+ T cell clonotypes based on their expansion. After less than 13 days of culture, CD4+ T cells were isolated with the EasySep CD4+ T cell isolation kit. Convalescent patients had PCR-confirmed SARS-CoV-2 infection between March and December 2020, before Alpha, Beta and Delta variants emerged in the United States. Some 1.9 million PBMC per well were cultured with about 9.6 ug/ml peptides in IMDM containing roughly 5% human AB serum, around 10 IU/ml IL-2 and gentamicin. Half of the culture medium was replaced with fresh IL-2-containing medium on days 3 and 7. Each peptide stimulation condition was cultured in triplicate wells unless otherwise noted. PBMC were separated from whole blood using Ficoll-Paque Plus gradient centrifugation and were then either cryopreserved at -140C or used fresh. The QIAamp micro DNA kit was used to extract genomic DNA from the cultured CD4+ T cells.

This clone was seen a handful of times. The antigen it recognizes is unknown. Within one base of it there is no much larger clone, and no base qualities were kept. As encoded in the germline V gene (reference sequence), CDR1 is MNHEY while CDR2 is SMNVEV. The CDR3 runs 14 residues from the cysteine to the phenylalanine. Only the CDR3 DNA is retained, 42 bases long and in frame from the first base. Trimming accounts for 7 bases at V and 4 bases at J, while the number of junction bases matched to no gene is 5. The protocol used for the library was the immunoSEQ multiplex PCR assay. DNA from the cultured and isolated CD4+ T cells underwent TCR beta CDR3 sequencing. Processing in the source paper ran as follows. Non-productive TCR sequences were removed, reads were trimmed to the CDR3 region, and CDR3s of at least 7 amino acids were retained. The MANAFEST web app was used to pick out antigen-specific clonotypes by comparing their expansion in peptide wells with that in reference cultures. For clones to be considered positive, expansion at FDR<0.05 versus reference and all other wells, an odds ratio above 5, and a frequency above 0.1% in two replicate wells were required. A clonotype was called cross-reactive if it was significantly expanded both in SARS-CoV-2 spike wells and in at least one common cold coronavirus spike condition. Using the stringdist R package, CDR3 similarity was measured by Levenshtein distance, and unrooted trees were constructed with ape in R 3.6.1. The source is immuneACCESS, and TCRdb retained only in-frame sequences with V and J called. Part of the clones is not carried over; for the studies checked, unresolved V genes explain less than half of this, and the remainder is unexplained. V and J calls and clone size come straight from that table; D and trimming were deduced from the DNA. This sample has 35,000 to 45,000 clones in its table, and 73% of those were observed once. 25% to 35% of the sample comes from the top ten.

The V and J genes are TRBV27 and TRBJ2-2; 8 bases in the junction line up with TRBD1. The material was CD4+ T cells from PBMCs cultured with a peptide pool, obtained before COVID-19 vaccination. This sequence was found in a human donor who had a prior SARS-CoV-2 infection. The sequenced DNA is TGTGCCAGCAACCCGGACAGGGCCACCGGGGAGCTGTTTTTT. This encodes CASNPDRATGELFF.